The T cell receptor beta chain under discussion was sequenced for a study of blood T cell repertoires in COVID-19. Study-wide context: Acute and convalescent COVID-19 samples came from the United States, Italy and Spain. From T cells, B-cell-depleted T cells, or PBMCs came the material, which was cDNA or gDNA.

As originally analysed: Amplification of reference gene primers was used by the study to estimate nucleated cell counts. Only in-frame clones appear in the TCRdb table, and some are missing; sequencing was by immunoSEQ multiplex PCR. The DNA was the basis for D and trimming; V, J and clone size are from that table. Altogether around 58,000 clones are present, less than 85% being singletons, with the ten largest covering approximately 5%. From germline, CDR1 is SGHNT and CDR2 YYREEE (reference sequence). The CDR3 runs 15 residues. Trimming removed 4 bases from V and 2 bases from J, with 15 bases in between.

The sequence was obtained from a human donor in a cohort sampled during active COVID-19. Input material: peripheral blood. The gene calls are TRBV5-4 and TRBJ2-5, with D maybe TRBD1 (6 bases). CDR3 DNA sequence: TGTGCCAGCAGCCTCGGGACACTGGCACAAGAGACCCAGTACTTC. This codes for CASSLGTLAQETQYF.